Sequencing of this T cell receptor beta chain was carried out in a study of Graves' ophthalmopathy and Graves' hyperthyroidism. There are a few counts of this clonotype. Amplified material comprised TCR beta CDR3 regions derived from RNA transcripts. Second-round multiplex PCR followed a first-round RT-PCR using HTBI primers. TCRdb independently ran MiXCR on the multiplex PCR reads; one entry per CDR3 protein. Among around 470,000 distinct CDR3 sequences listed, under 15% were seen once. The sequenced sample was blood. The TCR sequence derives from a woman between 25 and 40 years old with Graves' ophthalmopathy.

CDR3 sequence reads: CASALPGGRGHEQYF. Written as DNA, the CDR3 is TGTGCTAGTGCCCTTCCTGGGGGCAGGGGACACGAGCAGTACTTC. This chain links TRBV12-5 with TRBJ2-7; possible D gene TRBD1, 6 bases. CDR3 length: 15 residues. Germline loops: CDR1 LGHNT, CDR2 FRNRAP. Trimming removed 7 bases at V and 5 bases at J, with 21 bases between.